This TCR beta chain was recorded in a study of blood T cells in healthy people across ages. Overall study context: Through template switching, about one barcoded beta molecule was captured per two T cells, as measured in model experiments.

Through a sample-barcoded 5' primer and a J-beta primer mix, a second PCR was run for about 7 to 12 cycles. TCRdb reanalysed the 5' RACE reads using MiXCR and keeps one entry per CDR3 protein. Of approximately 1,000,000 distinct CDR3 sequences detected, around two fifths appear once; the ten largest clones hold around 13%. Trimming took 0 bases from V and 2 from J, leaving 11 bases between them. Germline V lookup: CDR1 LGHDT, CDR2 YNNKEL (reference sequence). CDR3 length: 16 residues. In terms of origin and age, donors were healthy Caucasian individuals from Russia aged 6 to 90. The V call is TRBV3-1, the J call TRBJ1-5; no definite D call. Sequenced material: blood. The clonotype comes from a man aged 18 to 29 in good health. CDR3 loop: CASSQDIAGGNQPQHF. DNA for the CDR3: TGTGCCAGCAGCCAAGATATAGCGGGCGGCAATCAGCCCCAGCATTTT.